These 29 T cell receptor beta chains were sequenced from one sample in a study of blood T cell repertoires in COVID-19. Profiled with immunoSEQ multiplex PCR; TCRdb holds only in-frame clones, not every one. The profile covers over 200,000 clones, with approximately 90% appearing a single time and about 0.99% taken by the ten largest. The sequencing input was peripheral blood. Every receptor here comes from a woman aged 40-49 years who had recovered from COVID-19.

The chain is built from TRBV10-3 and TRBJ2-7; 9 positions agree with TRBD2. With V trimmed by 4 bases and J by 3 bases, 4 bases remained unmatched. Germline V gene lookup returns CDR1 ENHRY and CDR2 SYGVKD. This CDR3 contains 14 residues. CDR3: CAISGTSAHYEQYF. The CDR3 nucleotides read TGTGCCATCAGTGGGACTAGCGCCCACTACGAGCAGTACTTC.

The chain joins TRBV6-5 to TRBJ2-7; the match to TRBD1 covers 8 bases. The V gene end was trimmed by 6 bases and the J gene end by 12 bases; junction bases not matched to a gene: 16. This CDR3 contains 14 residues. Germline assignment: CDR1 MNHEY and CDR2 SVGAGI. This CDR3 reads CASRPQGDLRAPYF. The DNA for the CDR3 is TGTGCCAGCAGACCACAGGGGGACCTACGAGCTCCGTACTTC.

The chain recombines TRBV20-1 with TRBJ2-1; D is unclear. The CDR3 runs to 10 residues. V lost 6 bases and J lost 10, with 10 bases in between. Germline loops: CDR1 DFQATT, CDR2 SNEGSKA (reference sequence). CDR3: CSAPIPEQFF. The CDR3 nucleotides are TGCAGTGCCCCAATTCCCGAGCAGTTCTTC.

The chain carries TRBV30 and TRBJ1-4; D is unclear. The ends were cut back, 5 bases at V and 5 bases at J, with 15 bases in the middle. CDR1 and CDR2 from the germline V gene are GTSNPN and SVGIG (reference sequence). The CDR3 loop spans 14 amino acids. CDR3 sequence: CAWQGRGTNEKLFF. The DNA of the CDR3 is TGTGCCTGGCAAGGACGGGGAACCAATGAAAAACTGTTTTTT.

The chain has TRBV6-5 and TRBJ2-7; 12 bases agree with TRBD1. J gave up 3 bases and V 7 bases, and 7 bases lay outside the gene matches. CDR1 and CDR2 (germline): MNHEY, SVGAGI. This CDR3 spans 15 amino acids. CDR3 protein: CASTPRDRGLYEQYF. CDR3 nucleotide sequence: TGTGCCAGCACCCCCCGGGACAGGGGGCTCTACGAGCAGTACTTC.

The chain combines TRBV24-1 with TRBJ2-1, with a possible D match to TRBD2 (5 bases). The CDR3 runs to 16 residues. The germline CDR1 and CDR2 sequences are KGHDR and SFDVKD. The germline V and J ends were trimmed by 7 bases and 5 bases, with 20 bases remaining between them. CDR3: CATSPLGEGTDNEQFF. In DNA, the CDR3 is TGTGCCACCAGCCCCCTTGGTGAGGGAACGGACAATGAGCAGTTCTTC.

The CDR3 here is CASSPQGGGNQPQHF. The CDR3 DNA reads TGTGCCAGCAGCCCACAGGGAGGGGGCAATCAGCCCCAGCATTTT. V gene TRBV7-3 combines with J gene TRBJ1-5; D is possibly TRBD1 (6 bases). CDR1 SGHTA and CDR2 FQGTGA come from the germline V gene. V dropped 5 bases and J dropped 2 bases, with 13 bases sitting between them. This CDR3 is 15 amino acids long. Full variable domain (missing parts from reference TRBV7-3 and TRBJ1-5): GAGVSQTPSNKVTEKGKYVELRCDPISGHTALYWYRQSLGQGPEFLIYFQGTGAADDSGLPNDRFFAVRPEGSVSTLKIQRTERGDSAVYLCASSPQGGGNQPQHFGDGTRLSIL.

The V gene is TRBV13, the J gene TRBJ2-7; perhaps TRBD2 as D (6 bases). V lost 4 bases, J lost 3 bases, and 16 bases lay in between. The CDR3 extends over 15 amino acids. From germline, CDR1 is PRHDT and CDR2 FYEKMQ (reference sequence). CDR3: CASSWGLGRLYEQYF. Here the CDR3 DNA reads TGTGCCAGCAGCTGGGGACTCGGACGGCTCTACGAGCAGTACTTC.

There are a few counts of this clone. CDR3 sequence: CASSLGQRDSGNTIYF. CDR3 coding DNA: TGTGCCAGCAGCTTAGGTCAGCGAGACTCTGGAAACACCATATATTTT. This chain joins TRBV5-4 and TRBJ1-3; D unresolved. Trimming stripped 2 bases from V and 0 bases from J, with 12 bases between. CDR3 length equals 16 residues. In germline, CDR1 is SGHNT, CDR2 YYREEE (reference sequence).

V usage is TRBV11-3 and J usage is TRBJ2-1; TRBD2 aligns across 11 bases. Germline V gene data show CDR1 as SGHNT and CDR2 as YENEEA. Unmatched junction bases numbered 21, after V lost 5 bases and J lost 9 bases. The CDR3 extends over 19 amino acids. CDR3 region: CASSPFAQRVAGGPGEQFF. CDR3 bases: TGTGCCAGCAGCCCCTTCGCGCAGCGGGTAGCGGGAGGGCCGGGTGAGCAGTTCTTC.

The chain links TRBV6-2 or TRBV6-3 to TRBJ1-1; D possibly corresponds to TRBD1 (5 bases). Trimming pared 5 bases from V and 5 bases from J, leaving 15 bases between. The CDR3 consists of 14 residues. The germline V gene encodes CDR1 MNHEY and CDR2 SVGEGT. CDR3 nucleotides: TGTGCCAGCAGTACCAGAATACGGGGGACTGAAGCTTTCTTT. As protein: CASSTRIRGTEAFF.

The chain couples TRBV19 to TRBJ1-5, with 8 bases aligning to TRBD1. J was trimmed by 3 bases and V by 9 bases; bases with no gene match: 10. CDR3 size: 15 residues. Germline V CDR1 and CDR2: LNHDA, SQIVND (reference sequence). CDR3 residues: CASAPQGGTNQPQHF. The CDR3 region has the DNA TGTGCCAGCGCCCCACAGGGGGGGACCAATCAGCCCCAGCATTTT.

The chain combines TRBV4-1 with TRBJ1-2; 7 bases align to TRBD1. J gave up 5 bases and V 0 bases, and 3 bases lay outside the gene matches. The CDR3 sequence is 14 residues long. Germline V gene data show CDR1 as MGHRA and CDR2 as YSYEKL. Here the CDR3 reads CASSQEGQRYGYTF. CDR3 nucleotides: TGCGCCAGCAGCCAAGAGGGACAGCGATATGGCTACACCTTC.

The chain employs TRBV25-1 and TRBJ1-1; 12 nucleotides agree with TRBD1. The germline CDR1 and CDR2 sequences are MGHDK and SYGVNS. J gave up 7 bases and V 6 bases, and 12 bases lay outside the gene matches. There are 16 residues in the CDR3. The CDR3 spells CASSTHAGTGGDEAFF. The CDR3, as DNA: TGTGCCAGCAGCACCCATGCAGGGACAGGGGGCGATGAAGCTTTCTTT.

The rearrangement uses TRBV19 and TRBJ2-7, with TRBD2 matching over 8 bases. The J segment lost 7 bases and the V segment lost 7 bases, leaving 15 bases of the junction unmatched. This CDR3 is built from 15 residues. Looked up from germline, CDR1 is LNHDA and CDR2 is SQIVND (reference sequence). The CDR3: CASKGSTGGPWEQYF. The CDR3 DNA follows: TGTGCCAGTAAGGGCTCCACGGGAGGGCCGTGGGAGCAGTACTTC.

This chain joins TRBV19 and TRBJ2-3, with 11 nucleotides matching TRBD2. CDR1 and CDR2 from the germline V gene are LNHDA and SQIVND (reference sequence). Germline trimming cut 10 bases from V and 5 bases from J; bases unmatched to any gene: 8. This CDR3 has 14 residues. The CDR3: CATALAGAGDTQYF. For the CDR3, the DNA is TGTGCCACCGCACTAGCGGGGGCGGGAGATACGCAGTATTTT.

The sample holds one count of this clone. The CDR3 protein is CASSSPGQGMGDYGYTF. In DNA, the CDR3 is TGTGCCAGCAGCTCCCCGGGACAGGGGATGGGGGACTATGGCTACACCTTC. The V and J genes are TRBV7-9 and TRBJ1-2, with TRBD1 identical over 10 bases. The V segment lost 4 bases and the J segment 3 bases; nucleotides outside the gene matches: 11. This CDR3 comprises 17 residues. Germline lookup yields CDR1 SEHNR and CDR2 FQNEAQ (reference sequence).

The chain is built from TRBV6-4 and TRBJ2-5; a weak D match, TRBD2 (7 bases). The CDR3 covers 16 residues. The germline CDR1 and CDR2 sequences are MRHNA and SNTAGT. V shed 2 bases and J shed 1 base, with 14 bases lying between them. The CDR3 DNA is TGTGCCAGCAGTGACGGGGGGGCCCCTCTCCAAGAGACCCAGTACTTC. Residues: CASSDGGAPLQETQYF.

The CDR3 loop reads CASSVSPASGGSSYNEQFF. CDR3 nucleotides: TGTGCCAGCAGCGTAAGCCCGGCTAGCGGGGGAAGCTCCTACAATGAGCAGTTCTTC. The V and J genes are TRBV9 and TRBJ2-1; 10 bases are shared with TRBD2. Germline CDR1 is SGDLS and CDR2 is YYNGEE. V gave up 1 base and J gave up 0 bases; unmatched junction bases: 10. The CDR3 spans 19 residues.

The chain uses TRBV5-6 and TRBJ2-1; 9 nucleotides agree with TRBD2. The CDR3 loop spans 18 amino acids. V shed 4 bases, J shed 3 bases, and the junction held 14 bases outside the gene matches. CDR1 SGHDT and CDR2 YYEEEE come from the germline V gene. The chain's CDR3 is CASSPPLAGGGLYNEQFF. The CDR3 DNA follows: TGTGCCAGCAGCCCGCCCCTCGCGGGAGGGGGCCTCTACAATGAGCAGTTCTTC. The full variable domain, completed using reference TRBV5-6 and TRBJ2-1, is DAGVTQSPTHLIKTRGQQVTLRCSPKSGHDTVSWYQQALGQGPQFIFQYYEEEERQRGNFPDRFSGHQFPNYSSELNVNALLLGDSALYLCASSPPLAGGGLYNEQFFGPGTRLTVL.

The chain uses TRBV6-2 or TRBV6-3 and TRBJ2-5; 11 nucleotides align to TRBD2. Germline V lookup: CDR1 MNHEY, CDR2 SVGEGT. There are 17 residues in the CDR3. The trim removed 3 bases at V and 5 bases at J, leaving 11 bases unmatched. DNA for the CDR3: TGTGCCAGCAGTTATTTCGGTCTAGCGGGAGGCGGGGAGACCCAGTACTTC. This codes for CASSYFGLAGGGETQYF.

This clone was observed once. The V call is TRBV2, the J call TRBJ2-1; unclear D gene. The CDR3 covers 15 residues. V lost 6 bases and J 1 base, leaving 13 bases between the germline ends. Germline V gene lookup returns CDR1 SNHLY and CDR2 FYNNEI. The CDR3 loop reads CASRVRERSYNEQFF. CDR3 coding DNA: TGTGCCAGCAGGGTGAGAGAGAGATCCTACAATGAGCAGTTCTTC.

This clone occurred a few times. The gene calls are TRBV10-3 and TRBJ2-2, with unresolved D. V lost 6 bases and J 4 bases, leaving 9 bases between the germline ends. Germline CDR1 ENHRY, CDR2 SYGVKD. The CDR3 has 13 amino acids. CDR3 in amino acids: CAIRAITTGELFF. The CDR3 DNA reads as TGTGCCATCAGGGCCATTACCACCGGGGAGCTGTTTTTT.

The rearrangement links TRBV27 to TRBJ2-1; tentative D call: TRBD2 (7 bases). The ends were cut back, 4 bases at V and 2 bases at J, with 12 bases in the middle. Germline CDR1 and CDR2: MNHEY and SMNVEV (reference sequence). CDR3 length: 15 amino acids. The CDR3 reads CASSSGRGAYNEQFF. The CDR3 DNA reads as TGTGCCAGCAGTTCTGGGAGGGGGGCCTACAATGAGCAGTTCTTC.

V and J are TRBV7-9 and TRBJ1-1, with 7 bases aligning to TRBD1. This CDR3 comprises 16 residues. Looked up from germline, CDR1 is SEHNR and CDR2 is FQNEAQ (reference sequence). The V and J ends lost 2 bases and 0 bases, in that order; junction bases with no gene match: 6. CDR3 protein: CASSLRPGGMNTEAFF. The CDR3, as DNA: TGTGCCAGCAGCTTAAGGCCAGGGGGGATGAACACTGAAGCTTTCTTT.

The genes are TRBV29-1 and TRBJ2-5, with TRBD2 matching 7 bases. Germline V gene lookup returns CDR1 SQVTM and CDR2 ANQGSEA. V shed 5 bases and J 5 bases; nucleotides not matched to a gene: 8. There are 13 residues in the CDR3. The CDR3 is CSVWGGEVETQYF. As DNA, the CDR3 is TGCAGCGTTTGGGGGGGTGAGGTGGAGACCCAGTACTTC.

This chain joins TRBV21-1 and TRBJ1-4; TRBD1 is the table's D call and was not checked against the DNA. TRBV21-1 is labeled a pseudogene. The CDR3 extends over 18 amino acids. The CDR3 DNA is TGTGCCAGCAGCAGGGGCCAATGCTCCGGTCCCACTAATGAAAAACTGTTTTTT. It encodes CASSRGQCSGPTNEKLFF.

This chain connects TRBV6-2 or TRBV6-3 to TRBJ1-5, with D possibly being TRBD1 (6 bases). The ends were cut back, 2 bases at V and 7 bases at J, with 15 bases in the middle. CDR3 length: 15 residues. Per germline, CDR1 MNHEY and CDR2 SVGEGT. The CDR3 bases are TGTGCCAGCAGTTACGTGGGCAGGGGTGCCCAGCCCCAGCATTTT. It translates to CASSYVGRGAQPQHF.

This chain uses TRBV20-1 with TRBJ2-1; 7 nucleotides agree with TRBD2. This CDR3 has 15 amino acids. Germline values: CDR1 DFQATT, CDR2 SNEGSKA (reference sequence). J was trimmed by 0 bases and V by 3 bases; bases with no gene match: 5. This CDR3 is CSASSQRGSYNEQFF. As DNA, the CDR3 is TGCAGTGCTAGTTCTCAGCGGGGCTCCTACAATGAGCAGTTCTTC.